This T cell receptor beta chain was sequenced for a study of blood T cell repertoires in COVID-19. Study at large: PBMCs, B-cell-depleted T cells, or T cells were the source of the cDNA or gDNA that made up the material.

CDR1 and CDR2 (germline): LGHNA, YNFKEQ. V lost 8 bases, J lost 8 bases, and 10 bases stayed unmatched. This CDR3 region has 14 residues. The authors' processing: Amplified reference gene primers provided the basis for estimating nucleated cell counts. Clones were sequenced by immunoSEQ multiplex PCR, and TCRdb holds only the in-frame ones, with some missing. V and J calls plus clone size are reproduced from that table; the DNA served to infer D and trimming. The sample includes about 340,000 clones, approximately 82% seen only once; the top ten take about 3%. The sample taken for sequencing was peripheral blood. The sequence was collected from a man between 25 and 39 years old with active or convalescent COVID-19. V and J are TRBV4-2 and TRBJ2-3, with 10 bases that match TRBD2. In DNA, the CDR3 is TGTGCCAGCGGTTGGACTAGCGGCGGAACTACGCAGTATTTT. Encoded protein: CASGWTSGGTTQYF.